This T cell receptor beta chain is drawn from a study of regulatory dendritic cells for organ transplantation. At the level of the study: Regulatory dendritic cells were monocyte-derived, receiving vitamin D3 on days 0 and 4 and IL-10 on day 4. Study conclusions and caveats: Memory T cells were less diverse than naive, with memory CD8+ most oligoclonal.

Sorted subsets were CFSE-labeled and cultured approximately 5 days with allogeneic dendritic cells. Memory T cells were CD45RO+, naive were CD45RA+, sorted by FACS. As regards this clone: Its specificity is unknown.

Germline lookup yields CDR1 SGHAT and CDR2 FQNNGV. V dropped 5 bases and J dropped 11 bases, with 21 bases sitting between them. This CDR3 has 14 amino acids. Repertoires were generated with immunoSEQ multiplex PCR, while TCRdb's copy carries only in-frame clones and drops some. The sample comprises roughly 5,800 clones, around 74% of which are singletons, and 15% to 20% rests with the top ten. The chain couples TRBV11-2 to TRBJ1-1; weak D call: TRBD1 (6 bases). Sequenced: memory CD8+ T cells from blood cultured with regulatory dendritic cells. Subset given: CD45RO+ memory T cells. The clonotype was recovered from a human donor in good health. The CDR3 protein is CASSLALGGGFAFF. The CDR3 bases are TGTGCCAGCAGCCTCGCCCTGGGCGGGGGCTTTGCTTTCTTT.